The 5 T cell receptor beta chains below come from one sample, sequenced in a study of blood T cell repertoires in COVID-19. Produced via immunoSEQ multiplex PCR; TCRdb's table is partial and in-frame only. The sample lists 450,000 or so clones, around nine tenths occurring once. Material for sequencing was peripheral blood. The receptors were gathered from a man younger than 35 with COVID-19, enrolled during active disease.

CDR3 bases: TGCGCCAGCAGCTTGAGTGTGGCAGGGCGGTCACCCCTCCACTTT. It encodes CASSLSVAGRSPLHF. The V gene is TRBV5-1, the J gene TRBJ1-6; tentative D call: TRBD1 (5 bases). The CDR3 contains 15 residues. The V end lost 1 base, the J end lost 10 bases, and 15 bases lay between the germline ends. CDR1 and CDR2 from the germline V gene are SGHRS and YFSETQ.

V is TRBV6-5 and J is TRBJ1-2; perhaps TRBD1 as D (5 bases). The CDR3 is 13 residues long. The V end was cut by 7 bases, the J end by 8 bases, with 17 bases between. The germline V gene has CDR1 MNHEY and CDR2 SVGAGI. The CDR3 protein is CASTPFGAGGYTF. The CDR3 DNA reads as TGTGCCAGCACCCCGTTCGGGGCGGGAGGCTACACCTTC.

J is TRBJ2-7 and V is TRBV29-1; weak D call: TRBD1 (6 bases). CDR1 is SQVTM and CDR2 is ANQGSEA in the germline V gene. V was pared by 0 bases and J by 0 bases, with 12 bases between. The CDR3 length is 15 residues. CDR3 coding DNA: TGCAGCGTTGAAGATAGGACAGCCTCCTCCTACGAGCAGTACTTC. Translated: CSVEDRTASSYEQYF.

V and J are TRBV30 and TRBJ2-5; D may be TRBD1 (5 bases). Trimming took 3 bases from V and 5 from J, leaving 10 bases between them. CDR3 length: 12 residues. Germline lookup yields CDR1 GTSNPN and CDR2 SVGIG (reference sequence). For the CDR3, the DNA is TGTGCCTGGAGCAAAGGGGCCGAGACCCAGTACTTC. It yields the protein CAWSKGAETQYF.

This chain joins TRBV14 and TRBJ2-5; 7 positions match TRBD1. There are 16 residues in the CDR3. Trimming took 5 bases from V and 5 from J; bases not matched to a gene: 14. Germline CDR1 SGHDN, CDR2 FVKESK. The CDR3 sequence: CASSKITGTAVETQYF. DNA for the CDR3: TGTGCCAGCAGCAAAATTACCGGGACAGCGGTGGAGACCCAGTACTTC.